The 27 T cell receptor beta chains listed next were all sequenced from one sample in a study of cytomegalovirus exposure and HLA in healthy donors. 13 Jbeta primers and 60 Vbeta primers were used for the PCR. This table comes from immunoSEQ multiplex PCR, and its TCRdb copy is limited to in-frame clones, with some not included. This sample has more than 130,000 clones; 76% occur once, and the top ten carry about 3.8%. The sequencing input was PBMCs. The receptor set was obtained from a man younger than 35 in good health and CMV-seronegative.

The chain joins TRBV6-4 to TRBJ2-3; unclear D gene. V was trimmed by 2 bases and J by 3 bases, leaving 12 bases between them. Germline-derived CDR1 and CDR2 are MRHNA and SNTAGT. The CDR3 length is 15 residues. The CDR3 loop reads CASSDKSSATDTQYF. The CDR3 coding sequence is TGTGCCAGCAGTGACAAGTCGTCTGCGACAGATACGCAGTATTTT.

This clone appeared a few times. The V call is TRBV6-5, the J call TRBJ2-1; D unresolved. Trimming removed 6 bases from V and 7 bases from J, with 19 bases in between. Germline-derived CDR1 and CDR2 are MNHEY and SVGAGI. This CDR3 is built from 15 residues. The CDR3 DNA reads TGTGCCAGCAGCAGACCTAGTAGGCCCCCTAATGAGCAGTTCTTC. This codes for CASSRPSRPPNEQFF.

The gene calls are TRBV28 and TRBJ2-7; D is undetermined. Germline CDR1 MDHEN, CDR2 SYDVKM. The CDR3 has 10 amino acids. V lost 3 bases to trimming and J lost 9 bases, with 6 bases between them. CDR3 sequence: CASSFPRQYF. CDR3 in DNA: TGTGCCAGCAGTTTTCCGAGGCAGTACTTC.

In its sample, this clone was seen a few times. This rearrangement joins TRBV14 to TRBJ1-1, with TRBD1 as a possible D gene (5 bases). The V end was cut by 4 bases, the J end by 4 bases, with 16 bases between. Germline V lookup: CDR1 SGHDN, CDR2 FVKESK. This CDR3 spans 15 amino acids. CDR3 in DNA: TGTGCCAGCAGCCTGATGAGGGGAGGGATCACTGAAGCTTTCTTT. It codes for CASSLMRGGITEAFF.

The chain combines TRBV7-9 with TRBJ2-1; D is possibly TRBD1 (6 bases). The CDR3 totals 15 residues. Trimming took off 4 bases at V and 4 bases at J, with 14 bases between the two ends. In germline, CDR1 is SEHNR, CDR2 FQNEAQ (reference sequence). CDR3 DNA: TGTGCCAGCAGCTGGACAGATATGGGATACAATGAGCAGTTCTTC. Its translation is CASSWTDMGYNEQFF.

With regard to this clone: Relative to the germline gene, one junction end is altered; a read error may explain this. The gene calls are TRBV2 and TRBJ2-7, with TRBD2 matching 8 bases. CDR3 size: 14 residues. Looked up from germline, CDR1 is SNHLY and CDR2 is FYNNEI. The CDR3 bases are TGTGCCAGCAGTGCTGGCGGGAGGTCTTACGAGCAGTGCTTC. It specifies CASSAGGRSYEQCF.

The chain combines TRBV7-9 with TRBJ2-1, with D possibly matching TRBD2 (6 bases). Trimming stripped 0 bases from V and 7 bases from J, with 19 bases between. The CDR3 length is 17 residues. CDR1 SEHNR and CDR2 FQNEAQ come from the germline V gene (reference sequence). The DNA of the CDR3 is TGTGCCAGCAGCTTAGCTGCGGGACCGGGGCTTTTGAATGAGCAGTTCTTC. It is translated as CASSLAAGPGLLNEQFF.

The chain joins TRBV19 to TRBJ2-1; TRBD2 matches at 8 bases. The germline V gene has CDR1 LNHDA and CDR2 SQIVND (reference sequence). The V and J ends lost 5 bases and 4 bases, in that order; junction bases with no gene match: 7. The CDR3 covers 15 residues. CDR3 in DNA: TGTGCCAGTAGTCCAAACAGCGGGGGTTACAATGAGCAGTTCTTC. It specifies CASSPNSGGYNEQFF.

The gene calls are TRBV18 and TRBJ2-2; tentative D call: TRBD1 (5 bases). Germline values: CDR1 KGHSH, CDR2 LQKENI. Between the trimmed V and J ends, which lost 3 bases and 1 base, there was a span of 9 bases. The CDR3 has 15 residues. The DNA for the CDR3 is TGTGCCAGCTCACCCCTCAGGGAGAACACCGGGGAGCTGTTTTTT. This sequence encodes CASSPLRENTGELFF.

This chain joins TRBV30 and TRBJ1-1, with D perhaps TRBD1 (5 bases). Per germline, CDR1 GTSNPN and CDR2 SVGIG (reference sequence). V gave up 8 bases and J gave up 1 base, with 14 bases separating them. CDR3 length: 13 amino acids. The CDR3 DNA sequence: TGTGCCGGGTCCGGGGGGTGGAACACTGAAGCTTTCTTT. Its translation: CAGSGGWNTEAFF. Combining the CDR3 with reference TRBV30 and TRBJ1-1 gives the whole variable domain SQTIHQWPATLVQPVGSPLSLECTVEGTSNPNLYWYRQAAGRGLQLLFYSVGIGQISSEVPQNLSASRPQDRQFILSSKKLLLSDSGFYLCAGSGGWNTEAFFGQGTRLTVV.

The V call is TRBV11-2, the J call TRBJ2-5; D ambiguous. The CDR3 length is 13 residues. CDR1 is SGHAT, CDR2 FQNNGV, per germline. V was pared by 1 base and J by 1 base, with 4 bases between. The CDR3 reads CASSLGLQETQYF. DNA of the CDR3: TGTGCCAGCAGCTTAGGGCTCCAAGAGACCCAGTACTTC.

The V and J genes are TRBV19 and TRBJ2-5; 8 nucleotides agree with TRBD2. The DNA matches TRBJ2-7 better at its end, which makes the J call doubtful. The germline V gene has CDR1 LNHDA and CDR2 SQIVND (reference sequence). There are 16 residues in the CDR3. The CDR3 DNA reads TGTGCCAGTGGACGGGGGGGCAGTTCACCAACCTACGAGCAGTACTTC. It codes for CASGRGGSSPTYEQYF.

This clone was recorded a few times. The chain carries TRBV6-1 and TRBJ1-2; D uncertain. The CDR3 contains 15 residues. The ends were cut back, 5 bases at V and 8 bases at J, with 21 bases in the middle. CDR1 MNHNS and CDR2 SASEGT come from the germline V gene. This CDR3 is CASSTLPPRGEGYTF. CDR3 in DNA: TGTGCCAGCAGTACCTTACCGCCCCGAGGAGAGGGCTACACCTTC.

The chain carries TRBV2 and TRBJ2-5; 7 nucleotides align to TRBD1. CDR1 is SNHLY and CDR2 is FYNNEI in the germline V gene. J gave up 3 bases and V 6 bases, and 4 bases lay outside the gene matches. The CDR3 sequence is 13 residues long. CDR3 amino acids: CASRPGQEETQYF. CDR3 nucleotide sequence: TGTGCCAGCAGGCCCGGACAGGAAGAGACCCAGTACTTC.

The V call is TRBV30, the J call TRBJ2-5; 8 positions match TRBD2. The ends lost 2 bases at V and 2 bases at J; junction bases unmatched: 7. The CDR3 has 15 amino acids. In germline, CDR1 is GTSNPN, CDR2 SVGIG (reference sequence). In DNA, the CDR3 is TGTGCCTGGAGTTCACTAGCGGTCGGGCAAGAGACCCAGTACTTC. It codes for CAWSSLAVGQETQYF.

The chain is built from TRBV30 and TRBJ2-1; D not certain. The length of the CDR3 is 13 residues. Looked up from germline, CDR1 is GTSNPN and CDR2 is SVGIG (reference sequence). Between the trimmed V and J ends, which lost 4 bases and 3 bases, there was a span of 10 bases. CDR3 in amino acids: CAWKASVYNEQFF. The CDR3 coding sequence is TGTGCCTGGAAGGCTAGTGTCTACAATGAGCAGTTCTTC.

This chain uses TRBV11-2 with TRBJ2-5; 9 bases are shared with TRBD2. The J call could be wrong; TRBJ2-7 is a better fit for the DNA end. Germline CDR1 is SGHAT and CDR2 is FQNNGV. The CDR3 totals 16 residues. The CDR3, as DNA: TGTGCCAGCAGCTCCTTCGGACTAGCGCGAACCTACGAGCAGTACTTC. This gives the protein CASSSFGLARTYEQYF.

The chain combines TRBV29-1 with TRBJ1-1; 10 nucleotides agree with TRBD1. The CDR3 spans 13 residues. CDR1 SQVTM and CDR2 ANQGSEA come from the germline V gene. The J segment lost 7 bases and the V segment lost 6 bases, leaving 8 bases of the junction unmatched. The CDR3 is CSVDRGLVVEAFF. The DNA of the CDR3 is TGCAGCGTAGACAGGGGGCTGGTCGTTGAAGCTTTCTTT.

The chain uses TRBV11-2 and TRBJ2-2; TRBD2 is a possible D gene (6 bases). Germline CDR1 reads SGHAT; CDR2 reads FQNNGV. V gave up 3 bases and J gave up 4 bases, with 9 bases separating them. The CDR3 extends over 14 amino acids. The CDR3 is CASSFTGGTGELFF. The CDR3 nucleotides read TGTGCCAGCAGCTTCACCGGGGGCACCGGGGAGCTGTTTTTT.

V and J are TRBV18 and TRBJ1-2; 7 bases fit TRBD1. V was clipped by 2 bases and J by 3 bases; unmatched bases: 6. The germline CDR1 and CDR2 sequences are KGHSH and LQKENI. The CDR3 runs 15 residues. CDR3 in DNA: TGTGCCAGCTCACCAACAAACACAGGGGACTATGGCTACACCTTC. Translated: CASSPTNTGDYGYTF.

The CDR3 reads CASSGDYGKTGGITTNEKLFF. The CDR3 nucleotides are TGCGCCAGCAGCGGAGACTATGGAAAGACAGGGGGGATTACAACTAATGAAAAACTGTTTTTT. The gene calls are TRBV4-1 and TRBJ1-4, with 9 bases that match TRBD1. Germline trimming cut 5 bases from V and 0 bases from J; bases unmatched to any gene: 19. Germline assignment: CDR1 MGHRA and CDR2 YSYEKL. The CDR3 sequence is 21 residues long.

The chain recombines TRBV5-1 with TRBJ2-5, with 7 bases lining up with TRBD1. The DNA end lines up better with TRBJ2-7; the J call may be wrong. CDR1 and CDR2 (germline): SGHRS, YFSETQ. The CDR3 consists of 15 residues. CDR3 nucleotide sequence: TGCGCCAGCAGCTTGGAGTCGGGACAGACCTACGAGCAGTACTTC. This sequence encodes CASSLESGQTYEQYF.

The V and J genes are TRBV9 and TRBJ1-2; D is ambiguous. Germline lookup yields CDR1 SGDLS and CDR2 YYNGEE. The CDR3 has 15 amino acids. Trimming removed 4 bases at V and 4 bases at J, with 17 bases between. For the CDR3, the DNA is TGTGCCAGCAGCCCGCGCGGTGCCCTTTCCTATGGCTACACCTTC. It specifies CASSPRGALSYGYTF.

This chain joins TRBV11-2 and TRBJ2-1; perhaps TRBD2 as D (6 bases). Germline CDR1 reads SGHAT; CDR2 reads FQNNGV. V was cut by 5 bases and J by 1 base, with 12 bases left in between. CDR3 length equals 15 residues. CDR3 region: CASSQWTISYNEQFF. The CDR3 bases are TGTGCCAGCAGCCAGTGGACTATTTCCTACAATGAGCAGTTCTTC.

The gene calls are TRBV7-2 and TRBJ2-5; D perhaps matches TRBD2 (6 bases). Germline assignment: CDR1 SGHTA and CDR2 FQGNSA. The CDR3 has 14 residues. V lost 2 bases and J 5 bases, leaving 12 bases between the germline ends. CDR3 sequence (DNA): TGTGCCAGCAGCTTACCCGGGACTCCCGAGACCCAGTACTTC. Its protein product is CASSLPGTPETQYF.

The V and J genes are TRBV28 and TRBJ1-1, with D perhaps TRBD1 (5 bases). V was trimmed by 3 bases and J by 3 bases, leaving 14 bases between them. This CDR3 is 15 amino acids long. Germline V gives CDR1 MDHEN, CDR2 SYDVKM. This CDR3 reads CASSFRGELYTEAFF. In nucleotides, the CDR3 is TGTGCCAGCAGTTTTCGGGGGGAGTTGTACACTGAAGCTTTCTTT.

The rearrangement links TRBV5-1 to TRBJ2-1, with 10 nucleotides matching TRBD2. Germline V gene data show CDR1 as SGHRS and CDR2 as YFSETQ. The CDR3 is 16 residues long. Trimming removed 0 bases from V and 6 bases from J; junction bases left unmatched: 6. CDR3 protein: CASSLEAGGAFNEQFF. The CDR3 coding sequence is TGCGCCAGCAGCTTGGAAGCGGGAGGGGCTTTCAATGAGCAGTTCTTC.